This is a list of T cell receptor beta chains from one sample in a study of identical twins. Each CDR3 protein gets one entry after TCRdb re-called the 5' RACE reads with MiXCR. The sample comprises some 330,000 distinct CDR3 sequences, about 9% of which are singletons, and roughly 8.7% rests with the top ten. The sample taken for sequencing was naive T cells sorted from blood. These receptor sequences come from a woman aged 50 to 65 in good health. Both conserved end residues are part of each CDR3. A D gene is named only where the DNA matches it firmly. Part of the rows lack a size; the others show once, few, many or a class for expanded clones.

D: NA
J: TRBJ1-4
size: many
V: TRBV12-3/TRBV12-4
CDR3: CASSFNAGTFNEKLFF
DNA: TGTGCCAGCAGTTTTAACGCCGGGACGTTTAATGAAAAACTGTTTTTT

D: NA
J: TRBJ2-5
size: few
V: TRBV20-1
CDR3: CSARDPYGNQETQYF
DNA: TGCAGTGCTAGAGATCCGTATGGCAACCAAGAGACCCAGTACTTC

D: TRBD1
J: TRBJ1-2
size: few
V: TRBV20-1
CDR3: CSAVTGTGVEGYGYPF
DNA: TGCAGTGCTGTTACCGGGACAGGGGTCGAAGGCTATGGCTACCCCTTC

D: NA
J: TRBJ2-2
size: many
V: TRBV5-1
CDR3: CASSLAGASGELFF
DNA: TGCGCCAGCAGCTTGGCAGGAGCTTCCGGGGAGCTGTTTTTT

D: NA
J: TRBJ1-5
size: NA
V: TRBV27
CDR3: CASSLWGSLRPDQPQHF
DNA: TGTGCCAGCAGTTTATGGGGCTCCCTTCGGCCCGATCAGCCCCAGCATTTT

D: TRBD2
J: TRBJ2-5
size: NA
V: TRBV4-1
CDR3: CASSQGTSGMRETQYF
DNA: TGCGCCAGCAGCCAGGGGACTAGCGGGATGCGAGAGACCCAGTACTTC

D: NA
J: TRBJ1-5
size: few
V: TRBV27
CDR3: CASSSGLPQPQHF
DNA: TGTGCCAGCAGTAGTGGGCTTCCTCAGCCCCAGCATTTT

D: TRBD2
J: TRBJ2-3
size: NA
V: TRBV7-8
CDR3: CASSGTSGRAADTQYF
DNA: TGTGCCAGCAGCGGGACTAGCGGGAGGGCCGCAGATACGCAGTATTTT

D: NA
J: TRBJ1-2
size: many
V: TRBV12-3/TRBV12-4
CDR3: CASSTSAYRGGYTF
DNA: TGTGCCAGCAGTACCTCGGCCTACCGGGGGGGCTACACCTTC

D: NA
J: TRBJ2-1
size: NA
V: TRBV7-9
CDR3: CASSPEGSPYNEQFF
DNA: TGTGCCAGCAGCCCAGAGGGGAGCCCCTACAATGAGCAGTTCTTC

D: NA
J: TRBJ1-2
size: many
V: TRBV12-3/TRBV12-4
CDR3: CASSYSGAGPANYGYTF
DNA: TGTGCCAGCAGTTATTCTGGGGCAGGCCCGGCTAACTATGGCTACACCTTC

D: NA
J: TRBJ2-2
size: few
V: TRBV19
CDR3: CASSSNRDYTGELFF
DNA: TGTGCCAGTAGTTCAAACCGGGATTACACCGGGGAGCTGTTTTTT

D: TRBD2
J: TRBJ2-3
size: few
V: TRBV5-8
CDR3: CASRTEAGVADTQYF
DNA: TGTGCCAGCAGGACCGAGGCGGGAGTGGCAGATACGCAGTATTTT

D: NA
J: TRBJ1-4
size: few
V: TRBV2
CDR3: CASTFRTDEKLFF
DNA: TGTGCCAGCACTTTCAGGACAGATGAAAAACTGTTTTTT

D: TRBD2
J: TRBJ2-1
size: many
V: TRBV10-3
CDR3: CAISEWGTSDRAKQFF
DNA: TGTGCCATCAGTGAGTGGGGGACTAGCGATCGAGCAAAGCAGTTCTTC

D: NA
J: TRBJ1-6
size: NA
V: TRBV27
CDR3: CATSVRRINSPLHF
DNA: TGTGCCACCTCCGTCAGGCGGATTAATTCACCCCTCCACTTT

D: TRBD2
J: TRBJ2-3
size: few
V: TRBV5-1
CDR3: CASSLGTSGRADTQYF
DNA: TGCGCCAGCAGCTTGGGGACTAGCGGGAGGGCCGATACGCAGTATTTT

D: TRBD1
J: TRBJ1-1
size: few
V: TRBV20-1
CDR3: CSARPGTAYEAFF
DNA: TGCAGTGCGAGGCCCGGGACAGCCTATGAAGCTTTCTTT

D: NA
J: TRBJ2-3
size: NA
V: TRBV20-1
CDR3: CSASPGSGGVDTQYF
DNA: TGCAGTGCTAGTCCTGGCTCAGGAGGTGTAGATACGCAGTATTTT

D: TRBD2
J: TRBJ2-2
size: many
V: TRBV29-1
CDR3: CSVPGLAGTGELFF
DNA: TGCAGCGTCCCAGGACTAGCTGGCACCGGGGAGCTGTTTTTT

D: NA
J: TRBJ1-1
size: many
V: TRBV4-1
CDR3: CASSHPGGSLGAFF
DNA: TGCGCCAGCAGCCACCCCGGGGGGTCTCTTGGAGCTTTCTTT

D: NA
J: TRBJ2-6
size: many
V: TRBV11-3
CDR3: CASSLEAGANVLTF
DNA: TGTGCCAGCAGCTTAGAGGCCGGGGCCAACGTCCTGACTTTC

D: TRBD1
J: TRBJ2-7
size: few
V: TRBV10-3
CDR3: CAIGTRDRGGYEQYF
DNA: TGTGCCATCGGGACCCGGGACAGGGGGGGTTACGAGCAGTACTTC

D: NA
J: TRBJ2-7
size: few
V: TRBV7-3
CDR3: CASRPSPGTHYEQYF
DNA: TGTGCCAGCAGACCCAGCCCCGGGACCCATTACGAGCAGTACTTC

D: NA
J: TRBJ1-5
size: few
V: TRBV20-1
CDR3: CSAVPGSVKDQPQHF
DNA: TGCAGTGCCGTCCCTGGGAGTGTGAAGGATCAGCCCCAGCATTTT

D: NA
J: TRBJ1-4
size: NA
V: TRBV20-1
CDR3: CSARDSGTPTNEKLFF
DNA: TGCAGTGCTAGAGATAGCGGGACACCAACTAATGAAAAACTGTTTTTT

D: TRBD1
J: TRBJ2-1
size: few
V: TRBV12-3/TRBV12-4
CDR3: CASSLLPIVGGGQKGDEQFF
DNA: TGTGCCAGCAGTCTACTCCCCATCGTAGGGGGCGGGCAAAAGGGGGATGAGCAGTTCTTC

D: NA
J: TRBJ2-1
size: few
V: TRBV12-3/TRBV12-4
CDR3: CASSSPPSHEQFF
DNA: TGTGCCAGCAGTTCTCCCCCCTCCCATGAGCAGTTCTTC

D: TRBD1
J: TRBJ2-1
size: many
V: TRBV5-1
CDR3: CASSLAFPGQGAFNEQFF
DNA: TGCGCCAGCAGCTTGGCCTTCCCGGGACAGGGGGCGTTTAATGAGCAGTTCTTC

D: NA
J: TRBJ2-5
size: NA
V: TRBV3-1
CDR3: CASSRLVQETQYF
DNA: TGTGCCAGCAGCCGACTGGTTCAAGAGACCCAGTACTTC

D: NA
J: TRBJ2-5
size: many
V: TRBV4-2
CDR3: CASSQEEAYQETQYF
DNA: TGTGCCAGCAGCCAAGAGGAGGCCTACCAAGAGACCCAGTACTTC

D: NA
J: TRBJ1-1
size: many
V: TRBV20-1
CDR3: CSAKPGTDWAGAFF
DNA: TGCAGTGCCAAACCCGGGACGGACTGGGCGGGGGCTTTCTTT

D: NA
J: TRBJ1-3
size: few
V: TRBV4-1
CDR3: CASSLMTGSRGNTIYF
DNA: TGCGCCAGCAGCCTGATGACGGGAAGCCGGGGAAACACCATATATTTT

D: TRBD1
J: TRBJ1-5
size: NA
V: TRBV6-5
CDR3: CASSYGQGLGQPQHF
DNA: TGTGCCAGCAGTTACGGACAGGGGTTAGGTCAGCCCCAGCATTTT

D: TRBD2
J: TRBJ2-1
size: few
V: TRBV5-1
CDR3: CASSLISGSRDEQFF
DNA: TGCGCCAGCAGCTTGATTAGCGGGAGTAGGGATGAGCAGTTCTTC

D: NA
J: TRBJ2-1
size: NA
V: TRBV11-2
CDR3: CASMGLKGDNEQFF
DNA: TGTGCCAGCATGGGCCTAAAGGGGGACAATGAGCAGTTCTTC

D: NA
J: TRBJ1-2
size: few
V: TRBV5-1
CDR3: CASSLVGSAFGYGYTF
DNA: TGCGCCAGCAGCTTGGTGGGGTCGGCATTTGGCTATGGCTACACCTTC

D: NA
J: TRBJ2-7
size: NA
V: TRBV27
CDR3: CASSPGLKEYF
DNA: TGTGCCAGCAGTCCAGGACTCAAGGAGTACTTC

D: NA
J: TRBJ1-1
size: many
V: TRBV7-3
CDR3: CASSFPIMNTEAFF
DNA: TGTGCCAGCAGCTTCCCCATAATGAACACTGAAGCTTTCTTT

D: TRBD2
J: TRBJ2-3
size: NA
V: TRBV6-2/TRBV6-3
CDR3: CASSYLAGGPTDTQYF
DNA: TGTGCCAGCAGTTATCTAGCGGGAGGCCCCACAGATACGCAGTATTTT

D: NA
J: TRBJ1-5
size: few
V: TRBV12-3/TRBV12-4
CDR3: CASSFASGYQPQHF
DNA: TGTGCCAGCAGTTTTGCGAGCGGGTATCAGCCCCAGCATTTT

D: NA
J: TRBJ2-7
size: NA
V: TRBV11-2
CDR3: CASSLGVYFGEQYF
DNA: TGTGCCAGCAGCTTAGGAGTATACTTCGGCGAGCAGTACTTC

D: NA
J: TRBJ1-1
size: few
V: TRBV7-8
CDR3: CASSLRVEGTEAFF
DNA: TGTGCCAGCAGCTTAAGGGTTGAGGGGACTGAAGCTTTCTTT

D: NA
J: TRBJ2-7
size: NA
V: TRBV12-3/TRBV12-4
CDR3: CASRAGTRAYEQYF
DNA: TGTGCCAGCAGGGCCGGGACACGAGCCTACGAGCAGTACTTC

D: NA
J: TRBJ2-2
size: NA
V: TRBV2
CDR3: CASSSGEAGELFF
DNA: TGTGCCAGCAGTTCAGGGGAAGCCGGGGAGCTGTTTTTT

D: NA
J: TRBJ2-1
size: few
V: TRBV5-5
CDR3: CASNLVDEQFF
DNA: TGTGCCAGCAATCTTGTGGATGAGCAGTTCTTC

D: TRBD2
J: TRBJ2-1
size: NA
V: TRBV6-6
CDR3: CASSPTSRNEQFF
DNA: TGTGCCAGCAGTCCGACTAGCCGCAATGAGCAGTTCTTC

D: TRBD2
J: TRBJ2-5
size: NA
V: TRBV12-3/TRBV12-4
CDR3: CASSPGLAGTETQYF
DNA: TGTGCCAGCAGTCCTGGACTAGCTGGAACGGAGACCCAGTACTTC

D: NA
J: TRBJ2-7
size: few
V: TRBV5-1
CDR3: CASSLVMGEQYF
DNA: TGCGCCAGCAGCTTGGTCATGGGAGAGCAGTACTTC